The present entry profiles one T cell receptor beta chain with its context. Only in-frame clones appear in the TCRdb table, and some are missing; sequencing was by immunoSEQ multiplex PCR. The table includes approximately 86,000 clones, roughly nine tenths detected once. Germline CDR1 is SGHRS and CDR2 is YFSETQ. This CDR3 region has 13 residues. The V gene lost 2 bases and the J gene lost 8 bases, with 11 bases spanning the gap. This entry belongs to a study of control samples from healthy donors and cancer patients. The genes are TRBV5-1 and TRBJ2-1; TRBD1 might be the D (6 bases). Material: blood. The source is a man between 25 and 39 years old in good health. CDR3 sequence reads: CASSFRGPDEQFF. As DNA, the CDR3 is TGCGCCAGCAGCTTCAGGGGTCCCGATGAGCAGTTCTTC.